The 19 T cell receptor beta chains below were found in one sample sequenced in a study of OX40 agonist ivuxolimab in advanced cancers. Assay: immunoSEQ multiplex PCR; the TCRdb copy retains only in-frame clones and omits some. The top ten clones hold 2.1% of a sample with 60,000 to 65,000 clones, about 80% of them seen once. Sequencing was performed on CD4+ or CD8+ T cells sorted from blood, taken in a trial of the OX40 agonist ivuxolimab. These receptors were collected from an adult with an advanced solid tumor such as melanoma, head and neck, liver or kidney cancer.

This rearrangement joins TRBV4-1 to TRBJ1-2; no clear D gene. V gave up 0 bases and J gave up 7 bases, with 15 bases separating them. CDR1 MGHRA and CDR2 YSYEKL come from the germline V gene. CDR3 size: 15 residues. The CDR3 DNA sequence: TGCGCCAGCAGCCAAGATGAGCAGGACCCTAGTGGCTACACCTTC. It yields the protein CASSQDEQDPSGYTF.

This rearrangement joins TRBV4-2 to TRBJ2-3, with TRBD2 matching 11 bases. Trimming at V came to 0 bases and at J to 2 bases, leaving 13 bases not matched to a gene. Per germline, CDR1 LGHNA and CDR2 YNFKEQ. This CDR3 has 20 amino acids. This chain's CDR3 is CASSQELGLAGSQPTDTQYF. The CDR3 DNA follows: TGTGCCAGCAGCCAAGAATTAGGACTAGCGGGTTCCCAACCCACAGATACGCAGTATTTT.

This clone was detected only a few times. The V and J genes are TRBV6-5 and TRBJ2-2; D is unclear. Trimming cost V 4 bases and J 7 bases, with 4 bases left between them. The CDR3 totals 11 residues. Germline V gene data show CDR1 as MNHEY and CDR2 as SVGAGI. DNA of the CDR3: TGTGCCAGCAGTTCCCTCGGGGAGCTGTTTTTT. This codes for CASSSLGELFF.

The gene calls are TRBV5-4 and TRBJ2-1; either TRBD1 or TRBD2 may supply D (5 bases each). This CDR3 is 14 amino acids long. V lost 0 bases and J 8 bases, leaving 12 bases between the germline ends. CDR1 and CDR2 (germline): SGHNT, YYREEE (reference sequence). This CDR3 is CASSLGTGLDEQFF. In DNA, the CDR3 is TGTGCCAGCAGCTTGGGAACGGGGCTGGATGAGCAGTTCTTC. Full variable domain (outside the CDR3, taken from reference TRBV5-4 and TRBJ2-1): ETGVTQSPTHLIKTRGQQVTLRCSSQSGHNTVSWYQQALGQGPQFIFQYYREEENGRGNFPPRFSGLQFPNYSSELNVNALELDDSALYLCASSLGTGLDEQFFGPGTRLTVL.

The rearrangement joins TRBV7-3 to TRBJ2-1; possible D gene TRBD2, 6 bases. V was shortened by 5 bases and J by 12 bases, with 14 bases between the two germline ends. From germline, CDR1 is SGHTA and CDR2 FQGTGA. The CDR3 covers 12 residues. CDR3 amino acids: CASSPSWEVQFF. CDR3 in DNA: TGTGCCAGCAGCCCTAGCTGGGAGGTGCAGTTCTTC.

The rearrangement uses TRBV7-3 and TRBJ2-2; D may correspond to TRBD1 or TRBD2 (5 bases each). The V gene lost 6 bases and the J gene lost 5 bases, with 19 bases spanning the gap. Germline values: CDR1 SGHTA, CDR2 FQGTGA. The CDR3 extends over 16 amino acids. The CDR3 sequence is CASSHSGTPGTGELFF. The CDR3 DNA is TGTGCCAGCAGTCATTCCGGGACCCCAGGGACCGGGGAGCTGTTTTTT.

Comment on this clone: Because it lacks the conserved phenylalanine or tryptophan at the end, this CDR3 is likely a read error. Because the CDR3's place on the DNA is in doubt, the DNA is left out and the CDR3 is given as listed by TCRdb. This CDR3 reads CASRANRGRTSGCHL. The chain joins TRBV10-1 to TRBJ2-7; the table's D gene call, TRBD2, was not cross checked with the DNA. Germline V gives CDR1 WNHNN, CDR2 SYGVQD (reference sequence). Both ends counted, the CDR3 spans 15 residues.

This clone was observed a few times. The chain combines TRBV23-1 with TRBJ1-4; D gene unclear. TRBV23-1 belongs to the ORF category, with a function that is uncertain. This CDR3 comprises 16 residues. V was pared by 3 bases and J by 2 bases, with 13 bases between. The CDR3 protein is CASSHPGTSTNEKLFF. The CDR3 DNA reads as TGCGCCAGCAGTCATCCCGGAACAAGCACTAATGAAAAACTGTTTTTT.

J is TRBJ1-2 and V is TRBV6-5; D gene ambiguous. Germline values: CDR1 MNHEY, CDR2 SVGAGI. This CDR3 region has 13 residues. Trimming shortened V by 7 bases and J by 1 base, and 10 bases separated the two germline ends. CDR3 protein: CASTLTYNYGYTF. In DNA form, the CDR3 reads TGTGCCAGCACTCTTACCTATAACTATGGCTACACCTTC.

J is TRBJ2-7 and V is TRBV5-4, with D tentatively TRBD2 (7 bases). The V end was cut by 3 bases, the J end by 4 bases, with 17 bases between. The CDR3 has 15 residues. Germline V gene lookup returns CDR1 SGHNT and CDR2 YYREEE (reference sequence). CDR3 DNA sequence: TGTGCCAGCAGCTCGGAGGGGGGGGGCCGGTACGAGCAGTACTTC. This sequence encodes CASSSEGGGRYEQYF. The whole variable domain, filled in from reference TRBV5-4 and TRBJ2-7, reads ETGVTQSPTHLIKTRGQQVTLRCSSQSGHNTVSWYQQALGQGPQFIFQYYREEENGRGNFPPRFSGLQFPNYSSELNVNALELDDSALYLCASSSEGGGRYEQYFGPGTRLTVT.

This chain connects TRBV28 to TRBJ1-6; D is unresolved. CDR1 is MDHEN, CDR2 SYDVKM, per germline. V lost 5 bases to trimming and J lost 8 bases, with 13 bases between them. This CDR3 region has 14 residues. CDR3 DNA sequence: TGTGCCAGCAGTCACAGCGTACTTTATTCACCCCTCCACTTT. Translation: CASSHSVLYSPLHF.

V gene TRBV6-6 combines with J gene TRBJ2-7; D is possibly TRBD1 (6 bases). CDR1 is MNHNY and CDR2 is SVGAGI in the germline V gene (reference sequence). This CDR3 contains 15 residues. With 7 bases removed from V and 6 bases from J, the gap between germline ends came to 22 bases. In DNA form, the CDR3 reads TGTGCCAGCAACACTAGGGGGACAAGGGCCCTCGAGCAGTACTTC. It codes for CASNTRGTRALEQYF.

The gene calls are TRBV12-5 and TRBJ1-4; D possibly corresponds to TRBD1 (6 bases). This CDR3 is built from 12 residues. Per the germline V gene, CDR1 is LGHNT and CDR2 is FRNRAP. The ends were cut back, 5 bases at V and 8 bases at J, with 9 bases in the middle. Here the CDR3 DNA reads TGTGCTAGTGGTCCCGACAGGGAAAAACTGTTTTTT. Its protein is CASGPDREKLFF.

The chain carries TRBV10-3 and TRBJ2-5, with no clear D. The CDR3 consists of 12 residues. Germline V gene lookup returns CDR1 ENHRY and CDR2 SYGVKD. V was cut by 4 bases and J by 5 bases, with 8 bases left in between. CDR3 bases: TGTGCCATCAGTGCCCGTTTGGAGACCCAGTACTTC. Translated, it gives CAISARLETQYF.

This clone was observed once. The rearrangement links TRBV10-2 to TRBJ2-7, with D hard to call. The V gene's germline CDR1 is WSHSY and CDR2 SAAADI. Trimming cost V 4 bases and J 2 bases, with 6 bases left between them. CDR3 length: 12 residues. CDR3 sequence (DNA): TGCGCCAGCAGTGGAGCGACCTACGAGCAGTACTTC. This sequence encodes CASSGATYEQYF.

V gene TRBV7-3 combines with J gene TRBJ2-1; D is uncertain. The CDR3 has 11 amino acids. Between the trimmed V and J ends, which lost 3 bases and 7 bases, there was a span of 4 bases. CDR1 SGHTA and CDR2 FQGTGA come from the germline V gene. The CDR3 nucleotides are TGTGCCAGCAGCTTGGAGAATGAGCAGTTCTTC. It translates to CASSLENEQFF. Together with reference TRBV7-3 and TRBJ2-1, the CDR3 gives the full variable domain: GAGVSQTPSNKVTEKGKYVELRCDPISGHTALYWYRQSLGQGPEFLIYFQGTGAADDSGLPNDRFFAVRPEGSVSTLKIQRTERGDSAVYLCASSLENEQFFGPGTRLTVL.

The chain couples TRBV2 to TRBJ1-3; tentatively, D is TRBD1 (5 bases). Trimming left V 6 bases short and J 0 bases short, with 12 bases between. The germline V gene has CDR1 SNHLY and CDR2 FYNNEI. The CDR3 is 15 residues long. CDR3 nucleotide sequence: TGTGCCAGCAGAGCACAGGCAGTCTCTGGAAACACCATATATTTT. Protein product: CASRAQAVSGNTIYF.

The chain uses TRBV9 and TRBJ2-3; maybe TRBD1 (6 bases). Between the trimmed V and J ends, which lost 3 bases and 3 bases, there was a span of 17 bases. The CDR3 extends over 16 amino acids. Looked up from germline, CDR1 is SGDLS and CDR2 is YYNGEE. CDR3 sequence: CASSARQQGVTDTQYF. CDR3 bases: TGTGCCAGCAGCGCCCGCCAACAGGGTGTAACAGATACGCAGTATTTT.

In this sample, this clone turned up a few times. The chain employs TRBV2 and TRBJ1-5, with TRBD1 matching over 10 bases. CDR1 is SNHLY and CDR2 is FYNNEI in the germline V gene. The CDR3 is 15 residues long. V gave up 7 bases and J gave up 2 bases; unmatched junction bases: 5. CDR3 sequence (DNA): TGTGCCAGCATGGGCGGGACAGGGGGCAATCAGCCCCAGCATTTT. Translation: CASMGGTGGNQPQHF.